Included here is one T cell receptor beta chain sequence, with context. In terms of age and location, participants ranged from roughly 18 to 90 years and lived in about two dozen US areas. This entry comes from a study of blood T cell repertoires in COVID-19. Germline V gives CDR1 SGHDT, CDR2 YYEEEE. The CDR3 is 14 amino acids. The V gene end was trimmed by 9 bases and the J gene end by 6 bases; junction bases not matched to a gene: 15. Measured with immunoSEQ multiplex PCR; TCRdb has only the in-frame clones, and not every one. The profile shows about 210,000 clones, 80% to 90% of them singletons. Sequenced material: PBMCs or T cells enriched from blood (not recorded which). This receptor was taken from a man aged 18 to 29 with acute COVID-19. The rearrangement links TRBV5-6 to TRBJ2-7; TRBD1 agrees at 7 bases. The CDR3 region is CAIPPLTGPLEQYF. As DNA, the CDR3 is TGTGCCATCCCACCCCTGACAGGGCCTCTCGAGCAGTACTTC.